A single sample gave rise to the 12 T cell receptor beta chains below, sequenced in a study of blood T cell repertoires in COVID-19. Profiled with immunoSEQ multiplex PCR; TCRdb holds only in-frame clones, not every one. This table holds about 220,000 clones, 75% to 90% found once. Material for sequencing was PBMCs or T cells enriched from blood (not recorded which). The receptors shown here come from a woman aged 18-29 years in a cohort exposed to, infected with or recovered from COVID-19 (not recorded which).

The rearrangement links TRBV5-4 to TRBJ1-2, with TRBD1 matching over 11 bases. The CDR3 sequence is 13 residues long. With 4 bases clipped from V and 8 bases from J, the junction kept 4 bases outside the gene matches. CDR1 is SGHNT and CDR2 is YYREEE in the germline V gene (reference sequence). The chain's CDR3 is CASSQGQGDGYTF. Here the CDR3 DNA reads TGTGCCAGCAGCCAGGGACAGGGGGACGGCTACACCTTC.

The V gene is TRBV7-8, the J gene TRBJ2-1, with D perhaps TRBD1 (5 bases). Germline assignment: CDR1 SGHVS and CDR2 FQNEAQ. The CDR3 is 13 amino acids. V lost 4 bases, J lost 4 bases, and 8 bases lay in between. Here the CDR3 reads CASSYRQYNEQFF. The CDR3 nucleotides read TGTGCCAGCAGCTACAGACAGTACAATGAGCAGTTCTTC.

The chain combines TRBV6-1 with TRBJ2-7; D may be TRBD1 (6 bases). Trimming pared 5 bases from V and 0 bases from J, leaving 14 bases between. This CDR3 is built from 15 residues. The germline V gene encodes CDR1 MNHNS and CDR2 SASEGT. The CDR3: CASSSRGISSYEQYF. The CDR3 DNA sequence: TGTGCCAGCAGTTCGAGGGGGATAAGCTCCTACGAGCAGTACTTC.

The V call is TRBV18, the J call TRBJ1-1, with TRBD1 matching over 8 bases. Per germline, CDR1 KGHSH and CDR2 LQKENI. Trimming removed 5 bases from V and 1 base from J; junction bases left unmatched: 3. The CDR3 has 14 residues. The CDR3 here is CASSDTGGNTEAFF. The CDR3 region has the DNA TGTGCCAGCTCAGACACAGGGGGGAACACTGAAGCTTTCTTT.

The chain is built from TRBV5-1 and TRBJ1-6; 8 bases map to TRBD1. Germline CDR1 is SGHRS and CDR2 is YFSETQ. V trimming: 4 bases; J trimming: 7 bases; junction bases outside the gene matches: 7. CDR3 length: 15 residues. This CDR3 is CASSRQGSWNSPLHF. The DNA for the CDR3 is TGCGCCAGCAGCCGACAGGGGTCGTGGAATTCACCCCTCCACTTT.

The chain recombines TRBV9 with TRBJ1-6, with D unclear. The V gene lost 4 bases and the J gene lost 7 bases, with 21 bases spanning the gap. Germline assignment: CDR1 SGDLS and CDR2 YYNGEE. The CDR3 length is 17 residues. As DNA, the CDR3 is TGTGCCAGCAGCCTAAGAGATGTGGTTTGGTCGAATTCACCCCTCCACTTT. Translation: CASSLRDVVWSNSPLHF.

CDR3 loop: CASSLGTATTNEKLFF. The CDR3 bases are TGTGCCAGCAGCTTAGGGACAGCTACAACTAATGAAAAACTGTTTTTT. V and J are TRBV13 and TRBJ1-4; D possibly corresponds to TRBD1 (5 bases). Germline V gives CDR1 PRHDT, CDR2 FYEKMQ (reference sequence). With 0 bases removed from V and 0 bases from J, the gap between germline ends came to 8 bases. This CDR3 has 16 residues.

The chain carries TRBV7-2 and TRBJ2-7; D ambiguous. The CDR3 contains 14 residues. V shed 5 bases and J shed 4 bases, with 15 bases lying between them. CDR1 is SGHTA and CDR2 is FQGNSA in the germline V gene. The CDR3 DNA reads TGTGCCAGCAGCCGGCCGGAGTCCCCTTACGAGCAGTACTTC. Translation: CASSRPESPYEQYF.

The genes are TRBV5-4 and TRBJ2-3, with 8 bases matching TRBD2. Germline CDR1 and CDR2: SGHNT and YYREEE (reference sequence). The ends lost 5 bases at V and 2 bases at J; junction bases unmatched: 10. The CDR3 is made up of 16 amino acids. CDR3 in DNA: TGTGCCAGCAGTCCCCGGGGTAGCGGGAACACAGATACGCAGTATTTT. Its translation: CASSPRGSGNTDTQYF.

V and J are TRBV6-1 and TRBJ1-2, with 7 bases lining up with TRBD1. The V segment lost 0 bases and the J segment 4 bases; nucleotides outside the gene matches: 8. The CDR3 spans 16 residues. The germline V gene encodes CDR1 MNHNS and CDR2 SASEGT. CDR3 bases: TGTGCCAGCAGTGAAGCGGGGGCAGGGGGGTCCTATGGCTACACCTTC. Protein sequence: CASSEAGAGGSYGYTF.

The rearrangement joins TRBV2 to TRBJ2-7; perhaps TRBD2 as D (5 bases). Germline CDR1 reads SNHLY; CDR2 reads FYNNEI. Trimming took off 7 bases at V and 2 bases at J, with 9 bases between the two ends. The CDR3 has 12 residues. DNA of the CDR3: TGTGCCAGCATGGGAGAAGCCTACGAGCAGTACTTC. Translating it yields CASMGEAYEQYF. The entire variable domain, with the rest obtained from reference TRBV2 and TRBJ2-7, is as follows: EPEVTQTPSHQVTQMGQEVILRCVPISNHLYFYWYRQILGQKVEFLVSFYNNEISEKSEIFDDQFSVERPDGSNFTLKIRSTKLEDSAMYFCASMGEAYEQYFGPGTRLTVT.

In this sample, this clone turned up once. CDR3 loop: CASSGQTGSEAFF. In DNA, the CDR3 is TGTGCCAGCAGCGGACAGACAGGGAGCGAAGCTTTCTTT. The chain links TRBV9 to TRBJ1-1; 7 nucleotides align to TRBD1. After removal of 3 bases from V and 8 bases from J, the junction contained 7 bases not matched to a gene. The CDR3 loop spans 13 amino acids. Germline assignment: CDR1 SGDLS and CDR2 YYNGEE. Based on the CDR3 plus reference TRBV9 and TRBJ1-1, the full variable domain is DSGVTQTPKHLITATGQRVTLRCSPRSGDLSVYWYQQSLDQGLQFLIQYYNGEERAKGNILERFSAQQFPDLHSELNLSSLELGDSALYFCASSGQTGSEAFFGQGTRLTVV.